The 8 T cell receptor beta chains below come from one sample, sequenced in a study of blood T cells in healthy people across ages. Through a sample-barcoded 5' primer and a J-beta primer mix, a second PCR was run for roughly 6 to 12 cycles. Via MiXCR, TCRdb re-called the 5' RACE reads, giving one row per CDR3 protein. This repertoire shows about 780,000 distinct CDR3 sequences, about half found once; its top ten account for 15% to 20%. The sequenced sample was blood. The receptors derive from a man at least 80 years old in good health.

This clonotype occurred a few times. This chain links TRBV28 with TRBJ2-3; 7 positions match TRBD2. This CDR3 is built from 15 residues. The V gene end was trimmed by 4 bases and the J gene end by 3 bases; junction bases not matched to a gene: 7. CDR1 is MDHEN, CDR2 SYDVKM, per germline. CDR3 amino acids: CASSSGLGGTDTQYF. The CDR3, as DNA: TGTGCCAGCAGTTCCGGACTAGGCGGTACAGATACGCAGTATTTT.

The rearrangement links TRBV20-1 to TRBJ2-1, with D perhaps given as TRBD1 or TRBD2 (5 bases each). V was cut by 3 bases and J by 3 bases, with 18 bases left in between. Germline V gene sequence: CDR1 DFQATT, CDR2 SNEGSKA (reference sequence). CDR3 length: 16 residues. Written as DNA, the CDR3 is TGCAGTGCTAGTTCCGACAGTGGCGGGCACTACAATGAGCAGTTCTTC. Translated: CSASSDSGGHYNEQFF.

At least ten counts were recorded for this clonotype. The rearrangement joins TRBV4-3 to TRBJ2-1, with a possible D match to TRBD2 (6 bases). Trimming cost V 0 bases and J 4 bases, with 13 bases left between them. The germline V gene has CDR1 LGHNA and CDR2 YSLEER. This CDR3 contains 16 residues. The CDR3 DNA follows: TGCGCCAGCAGCCAAGATTCAAGGGGACTTTACAATGAGCAGTTCTTC. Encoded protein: CASSQDSRGLYNEQFF.

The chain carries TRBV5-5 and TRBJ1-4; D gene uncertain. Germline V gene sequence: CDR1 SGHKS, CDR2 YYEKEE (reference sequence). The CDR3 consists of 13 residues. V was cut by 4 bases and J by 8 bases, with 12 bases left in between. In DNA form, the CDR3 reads TGTGCCAGCAGCCCGGCCGGTGGGGAAAAACTGTTTTTT. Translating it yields CASSPAGGEKLFF.

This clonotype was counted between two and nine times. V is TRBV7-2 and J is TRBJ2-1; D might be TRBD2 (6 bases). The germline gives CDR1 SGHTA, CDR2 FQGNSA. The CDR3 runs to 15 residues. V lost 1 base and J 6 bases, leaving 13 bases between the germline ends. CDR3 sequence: CASSLGGGGVNEQFF. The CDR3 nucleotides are TGTGCCAGCAGCTTAGGTGGCGGAGGGGTCAATGAGCAGTTCTTC.

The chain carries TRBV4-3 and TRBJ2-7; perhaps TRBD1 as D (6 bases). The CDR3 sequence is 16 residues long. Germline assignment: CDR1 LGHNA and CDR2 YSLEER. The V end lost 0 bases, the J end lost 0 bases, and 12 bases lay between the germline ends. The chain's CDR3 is CASSQDPQGSSYEQYF. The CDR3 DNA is TGCGCCAGCAGCCAAGATCCTCAGGGGAGCTCCTACGAGCAGTACTTC.

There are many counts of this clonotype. The CDR3 sequence is CASSPGGTGSSGANVLTF. The CDR3 DNA reads as TGTGCCAGCAGCCCCGGGGGGACAGGGAGCTCTGGGGCCAACGTCCTGACTTTC. This chain uses TRBV12-3 or TRBV12-4 with TRBJ2-6, with 9 bases aligning to TRBD1. Trimming at V came to 6 bases and at J to 0 bases, leaving 9 bases not matched to a gene. The length of the CDR3 is 18 residues.

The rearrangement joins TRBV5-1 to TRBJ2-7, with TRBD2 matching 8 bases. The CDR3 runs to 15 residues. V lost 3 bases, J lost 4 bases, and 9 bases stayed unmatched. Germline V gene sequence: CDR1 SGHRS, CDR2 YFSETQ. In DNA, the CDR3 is TGCGCCAGCAGCTCCCACGCGGGAGGCTCTTACGAGCAGTACTTC. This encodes CASSSHAGGSYEQYF.